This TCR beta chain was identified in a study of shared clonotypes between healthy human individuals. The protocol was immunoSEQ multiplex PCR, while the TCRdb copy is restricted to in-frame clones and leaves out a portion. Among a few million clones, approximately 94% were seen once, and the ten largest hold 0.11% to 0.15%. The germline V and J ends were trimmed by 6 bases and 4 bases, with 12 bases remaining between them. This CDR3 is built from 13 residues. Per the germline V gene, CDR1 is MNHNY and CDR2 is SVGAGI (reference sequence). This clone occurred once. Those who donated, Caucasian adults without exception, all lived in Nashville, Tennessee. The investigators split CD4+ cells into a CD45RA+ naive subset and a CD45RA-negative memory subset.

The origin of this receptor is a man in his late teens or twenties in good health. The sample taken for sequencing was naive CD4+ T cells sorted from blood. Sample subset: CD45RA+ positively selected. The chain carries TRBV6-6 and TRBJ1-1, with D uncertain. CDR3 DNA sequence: TGTGCCAGCAGCCGACTCGAGAGCACTGAAGCTTTCTTT. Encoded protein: CASSRLESTEAFF.